The 27 T cell receptor beta chains in this list originate from one sample, sequenced in a study of CD8+ T cells in alopecia areata. Isolated RNA was reverse transcribed into cDNA used as the sequencing template. Profiled with immunoSEQ multiplex PCR; TCRdb holds only in-frame clones, not every one. The table lists under 200,000 clones, just over 65% of them singletons. Treatment denoted: oral pan-JAK inhibitor, 5-10 mg twice daily. The specimen comprised CD4+ T cells sorted from blood, sampled at week 4, from a patient treated with tofacitinib. The origin of the receptors is a human donor with alopecia areata.

The gene calls are TRBV29-1 and TRBJ2-1, with TRBD1 matching 8 bases. V was pared by 7 bases and J by 5 bases, with 7 bases of the junction left unmatched. This CDR3 comprises 13 residues. CDR1 and CDR2 from the germline V gene are SQVTM and ANQGSEA. Here the CDR3 DNA reads TGCAGCGCCATCCTGGACAGGGACAATGAGCAGTTCTTC. It translates to CSAILDRDNEQFF.

The gene calls are TRBV11-3 and TRBJ1-2; 9 positions agree with TRBD1. The CDR3 runs 14 residues. V trimming: 3 bases; J trimming: 8 bases; junction bases outside the gene matches: 7. Per germline, CDR1 SGHNT and CDR2 YENEEA. As DNA, the CDR3 is TGTGCCAGCAGCTTGACGGGACAGGGAGAAGGCTACACCTTC. The encoded protein is CASSLTGQGEGYTF.

This chain uses TRBV29-1 with TRBJ2-5; TRBD2 matches 8 bases. CDR1 is SQVTM and CDR2 is ANQGSEA in the germline V gene. Trimming took 4 bases from V and 0 from J; bases not matched to a gene: 1. The CDR3 loop spans 13 amino acids. CDR3 bases: TGCAGCGTTGGACTAGCGCACCAAGAGACCCAGTACTTC. It specifies CSVGLAHQETQYF.

The V gene is TRBV29-1, the J gene TRBJ2-7, with 8 bases that match TRBD1. Germline-derived CDR1 and CDR2 are SQVTM and ANQGSEA. The CDR3 sequence is 11 residues long. V dropped 5 bases and J dropped 12; count of bases not matched to a gene: 9. The CDR3 coding sequence is TGCAGCGTTTTAGCCGGGACAGGAAGGTACTTC. Encoded protein: CSVLAGTGRYF.

Here the CDR3 reads CASSQTPYEQYF. The CDR3 region has the DNA TGTGCCAGCAGCCAGACACCCTACGAGCAGTACTTC. The rearrangement uses TRBV2 and TRBJ2-7; D call uncertain. The germline V and J ends were trimmed by 6 bases and 2 bases, with 8 bases remaining between them. CDR1 is SNHLY and CDR2 is FYNNEI in the germline V gene. CDR3 length: 12 residues.

The gene calls are TRBV27 and TRBJ1-6; D is ambiguous. V was trimmed by 6 bases and J by 4 bases, leaving 7 bases between them. This CDR3 comprises 13 residues. Germline values: CDR1 MNHEY, CDR2 SMNVEV (reference sequence). Written as DNA, the CDR3 is TGTGCCAGCAGCCCCAAGTATAATTCACCCCTCCACTTT. Its translation is CASSPKYNSPLHF.

The chain combines TRBV29-1 with TRBJ1-1; the D is unclear. Germline CDR1 SQVTM, CDR2 ANQGSEA. CDR3 length: 12 amino acids. V shed 7 bases and J shed 4 bases, with 13 bases lying between them. Here the CDR3 reads CSGKGVGTEAFF. In nucleotides, the CDR3 is TGCAGCGGTAAAGGCGTGGGCACTGAAGCTTTCTTT.

The rearrangement links TRBV14 to TRBJ2-1, with unresolved D. Looked up from germline, CDR1 is SGHDN and CDR2 is FVKESK. V lost 7 bases and J 6 bases, leaving 7 bases between the germline ends. This CDR3 contains 11 residues. The CDR3 region is CASTPVNEQFF. The CDR3 region has the DNA TGTGCCAGCACCCCTGTCAATGAGCAGTTCTTC.

This clone has only one observation. The chain joins TRBV5-1 to TRBJ2-3; 10 bases are shared with TRBD1. Germline CDR1 reads SGHRS; CDR2 reads YFSETQ. The CDR3 runs to 14 residues. With V trimmed by 6 bases and J by 2 bases, 3 bases remained unmatched. The CDR3 DNA follows: TGCGCCAGCAACGGACAGGGGGTCACAGATACGCAGTATTTT. Translating gives CASNGQGVTDTQYF.

The CDR3 bases are TGCGCCAGCAGCCAAGTTGAAGGGGCTGGCTACACCTTC. Translating it yields CASSQVEGAGYTF. The J gene is TRBJ1-2, the V gene TRBV4-1, with a tentative D call TRBD1 (5 bases). CDR1 is MGHRA and CDR2 is YSYEKL in the germline V gene. Trimming cost V 1 base and J 7 bases, with 10 bases left between them. This CDR3 spans 13 amino acids.

The chain recombines TRBV2 with TRBJ1-1, with D unresolved. From germline, CDR1 is SNHLY and CDR2 FYNNEI. The CDR3 runs to 13 residues. Trimming removed 4 bases at V and 1 base at J, with 7 bases between. The DNA of the CDR3 is TGTGCCAGCAGTGTCCTTCGGAACACTGAAGCTTTCTTT. This encodes CASSVLRNTEAFF.

This clone was recorded a few times. The chain couples TRBV5-6 to TRBJ2-5, with D hard to call. Trimming cost V 0 bases and J 5 bases, with 8 bases left between them. The CDR3 extends over 13 amino acids. CDR1 and CDR2 (germline): SGHDT, YYEEEE. The CDR3 DNA sequence: TGTGCCAGCAGCTTGGACAGCAGGGAGACCCAGTACTTC. It specifies CASSLDSRETQYF.

This chain links TRBV4-1 with TRBJ2-4; maybe TRBD2 (5 bases). V was shortened by 4 bases and J by 0 bases, with 10 bases between the two germline ends. The CDR3 is 15 residues long. Germline values: CDR1 MGHRA, CDR2 YSYEKL. The CDR3 bases are TGCGCCAGCAGCCCCCTCGGGGTAGCCAAAAACATTCAGTACTTC. This encodes CASSPLGVAKNIQYF.

The genes are TRBV9 and TRBJ2-5, with D maybe TRBD1 (5 bases). CDR1 and CDR2 from the germline V gene are SGDLS and YYNGEE. The CDR3 is 14 residues long. The ends were cut back, 2 bases at V and 2 bases at J, with 10 bases in the middle. CDR3: CASSVRGWQETQYF. As DNA, the CDR3 is TGTGCCAGCAGCGTTAGGGGTTGGCAAGAGACCCAGTACTTC.

The CDR3 DNA reads as TGTGCCACCACCACAGTAAACATTCAGTACTTC. It encodes CATTTVNIQYF. The chain couples TRBV15 to TRBJ2-4; D is ambiguous. The CDR3 is 11 amino acids. V was shortened by 7 bases and J by 6 bases, with 7 bases between the two germline ends. Germline-derived CDR1 and CDR2 are LNHNV and YYDKDF (reference sequence).

This clone was counted a few times. The CDR3 sequence is CASSVQAATGNTIYF. CDR3 in DNA: TGTGCCAGCAGCGTCCAGGCCGCTACTGGAAACACCATATATTTT. The V and J genes are TRBV9 and TRBJ1-3; D uncertain. CDR3 length equals 15 residues. Germline CDR1 reads SGDLS; CDR2 reads YYNGEE. Trimming shortened V by 2 bases and J by 2 bases, and 11 bases separated the two germline ends.

This clone appeared a few times. The CDR3 bases are TGTGCCATCAGTCCCGGACTAGTCACAGATACGCAGTATTTT. Amino acid sequence: CAISPGLVTDTQYF. The rearrangement uses TRBV10-3 and TRBJ2-3; the match to TRBD2 covers 7 bases. CDR1 and CDR2 (germline): ENHRY, SYGVKD. CDR3 length equals 14 residues. V lost 5 bases and J lost 2; bases outside the gene matches: 4.

This clone was detected once. The rearrangement uses TRBV19 and TRBJ1-2; D is perhaps TRBD1 (5 bases). Looked up from germline, CDR1 is LNHDA and CDR2 is SQIVND (reference sequence). V dropped 5 bases and J dropped 8 bases, with 18 bases sitting between them. CDR3 length equals 14 residues. The CDR3 DNA is TGTGCCAGTAGTGGGGCGAGGGATTCATCGGGCTACACCTTC. The encoded protein is CASSGARDSSGYTF. The whole variable domain, filled in from reference TRBV19 and TRBJ1-2, reads DGGITQSPKYLFRKEGQNVTLSCEQNLNHDAMYWYRQDPGQGLRLIYYSQIVNDFQKGDIAEGYSVSREKKESFPLTVTSAQKNPTAFYLCASSGARDSSGYTFGSGTRLTVV.

The V gene is TRBV29-1, the J gene TRBJ2-5, with a tentative D call TRBD1 (6 bases). There are 13 residues in the CDR3. Germline loops: CDR1 SQVTM, CDR2 ANQGSEA. With 6 bases removed from V and 5 bases from J, the gap between germline ends came to 16 bases. CDR3 residues: CSVRDTPRETQYF. The DNA of the CDR3 is TGCAGCGTAAGGGACACTCCAAGGGAGACCCAGTACTTC.

The chain is built from TRBV5-1 and TRBJ2-7; 8 nucleotides agree with TRBD1. From germline, CDR1 is SGHRS and CDR2 YFSETQ. The V gene end was trimmed by 3 bases and the J gene end by 1 base; junction bases not matched to a gene: 6. The CDR3 sequence is 15 residues long. The CDR3 DNA reads TGCGCCAGCAGCTCAAGGACAGGGTTATCCTACGAGCAGTACTTC. It translates to CASSSRTGLSYEQYF.

The chain recombines TRBV2 with TRBJ2-2, with 9 bases matching TRBD1. The germline V gene has CDR1 SNHLY and CDR2 FYNNEI. The V and J ends lost 8 bases and 1 base, in that order; junction bases with no gene match: 5. The CDR3 spans 15 residues. Here the CDR3 reads CASYWDRVNTGELFF. The CDR3, as DNA: TGTGCCAGCTATTGGGACAGGGTGAACACCGGGGAGCTGTTTTTT.

This sequence joins TRBV11-2 and TRBJ1-5; 9 positions match TRBD1. The CDR3 has 15 amino acids. Germline CDR1 SGHAT, CDR2 FQNNGV. V lost 6 bases, J lost 5 bases, and 8 bases stayed unmatched. The DNA of the CDR3 is TGTGCCAGCAGTTCCGGGACAGGGACACATCAGCCCCAGCATTTT. Protein sequence: CASSSGTGTHQPQHF.

This sequence joins TRBV6-5 and TRBJ1-3; D unclear. The V and J ends lost 8 bases and 0 bases respectively, with 11 bases between them. CDR3 length: 14 residues. CDR1 is MNHEY and CDR2 is SVGAGI in the germline V gene. The CDR3 region has the DNA TGTGCCAGCTTGCCAACATTCTCTGGAAACACCATATATTTT. It encodes CASLPTFSGNTIYF.

The rearrangement uses TRBV19 and TRBJ2-7, with D perhaps matching TRBD2 (6 bases). Looked up from germline, CDR1 is LNHDA and CDR2 is SQIVND (reference sequence). The CDR3 length is 16 residues. Trimming cost V 6 bases and J 3 bases, with 21 bases left between them. The CDR3 region has the DNA TGTGCCAGTAGCCCTGGGAGGTTGGGGAGGCACTACGAGCAGTACTTC. Residues: CASSPGRLGRHYEQYF.

The J gene is TRBJ2-5, the V gene TRBV25-1; D is ambiguous. Germline V gene lookup returns CDR1 MGHDK and CDR2 SYGVNS. Trimming took 3 bases from V and 0 from J, leaving 11 bases between them. This CDR3 spans 15 amino acids. The CDR3 DNA is TGTGCCAGCAGTGAGGGTCAGCATAACCAAGAGACCCAGTACTTC. This encodes CASSEGQHNQETQYF.

This chain connects TRBV30 to TRBJ1-1, with D tentatively TRBD1 (6 bases). CDR1 is GTSNPN, CDR2 SVGIG, per germline (reference sequence). V was shortened by 4 bases and J by 1 base, with 10 bases between the two germline ends. The CDR3 is 13 amino acids. The CDR3 DNA follows: TGTGCCTGGACTACAGGGCAGAACACTGAAGCTTTCTTT. The encoded protein is CAWTTGQNTEAFF.

A single count supports this clone. The chain employs TRBV5-1 and TRBJ2-5; 8 bases match TRBD2. From germline, CDR1 is SGHRS and CDR2 YFSETQ. The CDR3 runs to 15 residues. Unmatched junction bases numbered 3, after V lost 0 bases and J lost 2 bases. CDR3 DNA sequence: TGCGCCAGCAGCTTGGAACTAGCGGTACAAGAGACCCAGTACTTC. Its protein product is CASSLELAVQETQYF.